These 8 T cell receptor beta chains were sequenced from one sample in a study of cytomegalovirus exposure and HLA in healthy donors. 60 Vbeta and 13 Jbeta primers were used in PCR. Clones were sequenced by immunoSEQ multiplex PCR, and TCRdb holds only the in-frame ones, with some missing. The table lists some 170,000 clones, 75% to 85% of them singletons. The sample consisted of PBMCs. The receptors come from a woman in her late teens or twenties in good health and CMV-seropositive.

This chain joins TRBV28 and TRBJ1-1, with a possible D match to TRBD1 (5 bases). Germline loops: CDR1 MDHEN, CDR2 SYDVKM. Between the trimmed V and J ends, which lost 7 bases and 7 bases, there was a span of 16 bases. The CDR3 loop spans 13 amino acids. The chain's CDR3 is CASNPRGGFEAFF. The CDR3 bases are TGTGCCAGCAACCCCCGCGGGGGGTTTGAAGCTTTCTTT.

This clone was picked up a small number of times. The CDR3 DNA reads as TGTGCCAGCAGCTTAGAGATGGCAGTCCGCTCCTACGAGCAGTACTTC. Translated: CASSLEMAVRSYEQYF. The chain employs TRBV7-9 and TRBJ2-7; D gene unclear. The CDR3 covers 16 residues. Germline CDR1 SEHNR, CDR2 FQNEAQ (reference sequence). With 1 base removed from V and 0 bases from J, the gap between germline ends came to 13 bases.

The chain uses TRBV15 and TRBJ2-1; the match to TRBD2 covers 8 bases. CDR1 is LNHNV, CDR2 YYDKDF, per germline (reference sequence). CDR3 size: 13 residues. Trimming at V came to 4 bases and at J to 10 bases, leaving 6 bases not matched to a gene. The CDR3 nucleotides are TGTGCCACCAGCAAGGGCAGCGGGGGCGAGCAGTTCTTC. This translates into CATSKGSGGEQFF.

V usage is TRBV7-9 and J usage is TRBJ1-4, with D hard to call. Germline V gene data show CDR1 as SEHNR and CDR2 as FQNEAQ (reference sequence). The V end was cut by 5 bases, the J end by 4 bases, with 2 bases between. There are 11 residues in the CDR3. The CDR3 spells CASSLNEKLFF. CDR3 nucleotides: TGTGCCAGCAGCCTTAATGAAAAACTGTTTTTT.

The V gene is TRBV7-6, the J gene TRBJ1-1; D is unresolved. There are 16 residues in the CDR3. The germline V and J ends were trimmed by 1 base and 0 bases, with 12 bases remaining between them. Germline-derived CDR1 and CDR2 are SGHVS and FNYEAQ. The DNA of the CDR3 is TGTGCCAGCAGCTTAGGACACGTGGAGGTGAACACTGAAGCTTTCTTT. Its translation is CASSLGHVEVNTEAFF.

CDR3 loop: CASRSSTGQHEQYF. CDR3 nucleotides: TGTGCCAGCAGGTCATCGACAGGGCAACACGAGCAGTACTTC. The chain recombines TRBV27 with TRBJ2-7, with 7 nucleotides matching TRBD1. J gave up 5 bases and V 6 bases, and 10 bases lay outside the gene matches. CDR3 length: 14 amino acids. Looked up from germline, CDR1 is MNHEY and CDR2 is SMNVEV (reference sequence).

V gene TRBV7-9 combines with J gene TRBJ2-2; D is perhaps TRBD2 (5 bases). The CDR3 length is 17 residues. Germline CDR1 SEHNR, CDR2 FQNEAQ (reference sequence). Trimming took off 5 bases at V and 4 bases at J, with 20 bases between the two ends. The DNA for the CDR3 is TGTGCCAGCAGCCCCCCCTGGACGGGGTTGGGCACCGGGGAGCTGTTTTTT. Encoded protein: CASSPPWTGLGTGELFF.

This clone was counted between two and nine times. The chain employs TRBV19 and TRBJ2-1, with 12 bases identical to TRBD2. The CDR3 is made up of 16 amino acids. After removal of 4 bases from V and 7 bases from J, the junction contained 8 bases not matched to a gene. The germline V gene encodes CDR1 LNHDA and CDR2 SQIVND (reference sequence). This CDR3 reads CASSTTTSGGHNEQFF. The CDR3 nucleotides are TGTGCCAGTAGTACGACGACTAGCGGGGGCCATAATGAGCAGTTCTTC.